This TCR beta chain was profiled in a study of shared clonotypes between healthy human individuals. The germline V and J ends were trimmed by 5 bases and 4 bases, with 14 bases remaining between them. Germline assignment: CDR1 SGHTA and CDR2 FQGNSA. The CDR3 has 14 amino acids. Libraries were prepared by immunoSEQ multiplex PCR; TCRdb keeps only in-frame clonotypes and omits some of them. This sample carries about 2.4 million clones, roughly 93% of them seen once, and the ten largest clones take approximately 0.35%. The J gene is TRBJ1-2, the V gene TRBV7-2; the D is unclear. The source of this sequence is a man younger than 30 in good health. Some clones in this sample may be carry-over from other donors' samples. The sample comprised naive CD4+ T cells from PBMCs. Subset: CD45RA+ positively selected. CDR3 sequence (DNA): TGTGCCAGCAGCCCGGTGTGGCAGAGCTATGGCTACACCTTC. Translation: CASSPVWQSYGYTF.